This T cell receptor beta chain was identified during a study of T-cell reconstitution after alpha-beta-depleted transplantation in children. Preparation of the TCRbeta library involved a method that used unique molecular identifiers. TCRdb reanalysed the PCR reads using MiXCR and keeps one entry per CDR3 protein. The table includes 700,000 or so distinct CDR3 sequences, less than 15% detected once. CDR1 and CDR2 (germline): SGHDN, FVKESK. This CDR3 comprises 15 residues. The junction had 6 bases not matched to a gene; V was cut back by 4 bases and J by 0 bases. Study-level points and caveats: Surviving recipient T cells and thymic progenitors underlay high day-60 TCRbeta diversity in some patients. As was reported, about two months after transplant, alpha-beta T cells came from several hundred expanded graft clones. It was newly produced T cells that mostly accounted for T-cell counts and diversity one year after transplant.

This clonotype was seen a handful of times. Its specificity is unknown. The source of this sequence is a girl under 10 years old with congenital amegakaryocytic thrombocytopenia, due to receive a stem cell transplant. The sequenced sample was PBMCs, obtained before TCRalphabeta/CD19-depleted stem cell transplant. The chain combines TRBV14 with TRBJ2-7, with 7 bases aligning to TRBD1. CDR3 amino acids: CASSLGWDSSYEQYF. In DNA, the CDR3 is TGTGCCAGCAGCCTTGGATGGGACAGCTCCTACGAGCAGTACTTC. Full variable domain (outside the CDR3, taken from reference TRBV14 and TRBJ2-7): EAGVTQFPSHSVIEKGQTVTLRCDPISGHDNLYWYRRVMGKEIKFLLHFVKESKQDESGMPNNRFLAERTGGTYSTLKVQPAELEDSGVYFCASSLGWDSSYEQYFGPGTRLTVT.